Listed here are 4 T cell receptor beta chains from one sample, sequenced in a study of cytomegalovirus exposure and HLA in healthy donors. A multiplex PCR was run with 60 Vbeta primers and 13 Jbeta primers. Libraries were prepared by immunoSEQ multiplex PCR; TCRdb keeps only in-frame clonotypes and omits some of them. This sample's table reports more than 100,000 clones. The sample was PBMCs. The receptors were gathered from a man younger than 30 in good health and CMV-seronegative.

The chain employs TRBV5-4 and TRBJ2-5; 12 bases map to TRBD1. Trimming at V came to 3 bases and at J to 1 base, leaving 4 bases not matched to a gene. CDR3 length: 16 residues. Germline V gene sequence: CDR1 SGHNT, CDR2 YYREEE (reference sequence). The CDR3 loop reads CASSSPGQGAQETQYF. CDR3 nucleotides: TGTGCCAGCAGCTCTCCGGGACAGGGGGCCCAAGAGACCCAGTACTTC.

This chain joins TRBV19 and TRBJ2-2; TRBD2 aligns across 8 bases. After removal of 9 bases from V and 4 bases from J, the junction contained 16 bases not matched to a gene. CDR3 length: 17 amino acids. Germline CDR1 reads LNHDA; CDR2 reads SQIVND (reference sequence). The CDR3 protein is CASHKGSGGIGTGELFF. CDR3 bases: TGTGCCAGCCATAAAGGATCGGGGGGGATCGGCACCGGGGAGCTGTTTTTT.

The gene calls are TRBV6-6 and TRBJ1-1, with 8 bases aligning to TRBD1. There are 15 residues in the CDR3. CDR1 and CDR2 (germline): MNHNY, SVGAGI (reference sequence). V shed 5 bases, J shed 3 bases, and the junction held 8 bases outside the gene matches. As DNA, the CDR3 is TGTGCCAGCAGTAAGGGACAGGCGGGGTACACTGAAGCTTTCTTT. Translation: CASSKGQAGYTEAFF.

The genes are TRBV5-1 and TRBJ2-7; perhaps TRBD1 as D (6 bases). CDR3 length: 15 amino acids. Germline V gene lookup returns CDR1 SGHRS and CDR2 YFSETQ. V lost 4 bases, J lost 1 base, and 15 bases lay in between. CDR3: CASSGGRDTSYEQYF. CDR3 in DNA: TGCGCCAGCAGCGGGGGCAGGGACACTTCCTACGAGCAGTACTTC.